This T cell receptor (beta chain) was identified during a study of spatial heterogeneity in lung cancer. In TCRdb, the 5' RACE reads were re-called with MiXCR into one record per CDR3 protein. The table records under 80,000 distinct CDR3 sequences, roughly 5.9% of them present only once. The time point: sample taken at primary tumor resection. This CDR3 spans 16 amino acids. Trimming took 0 bases from V and 2 from J, leaving 11 bases between them. The germline V gene has CDR1 SGHRS and CDR2 YFSETQ. V and J are TRBV5-1 and TRBJ2-2; possible D gene TRBD1, 5 bases. The receptor's source is a female donor with early-stage non-small cell lung cancer. Material: PBMCs, obtained at surgery. CDR3 in amino acids: CASSLAQTVNTGELFF. The CDR3 nucleotides are TGCGCCAGCAGCTTGGCCCAGACAGTTAACACCGGGGAGCTGTTTTTT.